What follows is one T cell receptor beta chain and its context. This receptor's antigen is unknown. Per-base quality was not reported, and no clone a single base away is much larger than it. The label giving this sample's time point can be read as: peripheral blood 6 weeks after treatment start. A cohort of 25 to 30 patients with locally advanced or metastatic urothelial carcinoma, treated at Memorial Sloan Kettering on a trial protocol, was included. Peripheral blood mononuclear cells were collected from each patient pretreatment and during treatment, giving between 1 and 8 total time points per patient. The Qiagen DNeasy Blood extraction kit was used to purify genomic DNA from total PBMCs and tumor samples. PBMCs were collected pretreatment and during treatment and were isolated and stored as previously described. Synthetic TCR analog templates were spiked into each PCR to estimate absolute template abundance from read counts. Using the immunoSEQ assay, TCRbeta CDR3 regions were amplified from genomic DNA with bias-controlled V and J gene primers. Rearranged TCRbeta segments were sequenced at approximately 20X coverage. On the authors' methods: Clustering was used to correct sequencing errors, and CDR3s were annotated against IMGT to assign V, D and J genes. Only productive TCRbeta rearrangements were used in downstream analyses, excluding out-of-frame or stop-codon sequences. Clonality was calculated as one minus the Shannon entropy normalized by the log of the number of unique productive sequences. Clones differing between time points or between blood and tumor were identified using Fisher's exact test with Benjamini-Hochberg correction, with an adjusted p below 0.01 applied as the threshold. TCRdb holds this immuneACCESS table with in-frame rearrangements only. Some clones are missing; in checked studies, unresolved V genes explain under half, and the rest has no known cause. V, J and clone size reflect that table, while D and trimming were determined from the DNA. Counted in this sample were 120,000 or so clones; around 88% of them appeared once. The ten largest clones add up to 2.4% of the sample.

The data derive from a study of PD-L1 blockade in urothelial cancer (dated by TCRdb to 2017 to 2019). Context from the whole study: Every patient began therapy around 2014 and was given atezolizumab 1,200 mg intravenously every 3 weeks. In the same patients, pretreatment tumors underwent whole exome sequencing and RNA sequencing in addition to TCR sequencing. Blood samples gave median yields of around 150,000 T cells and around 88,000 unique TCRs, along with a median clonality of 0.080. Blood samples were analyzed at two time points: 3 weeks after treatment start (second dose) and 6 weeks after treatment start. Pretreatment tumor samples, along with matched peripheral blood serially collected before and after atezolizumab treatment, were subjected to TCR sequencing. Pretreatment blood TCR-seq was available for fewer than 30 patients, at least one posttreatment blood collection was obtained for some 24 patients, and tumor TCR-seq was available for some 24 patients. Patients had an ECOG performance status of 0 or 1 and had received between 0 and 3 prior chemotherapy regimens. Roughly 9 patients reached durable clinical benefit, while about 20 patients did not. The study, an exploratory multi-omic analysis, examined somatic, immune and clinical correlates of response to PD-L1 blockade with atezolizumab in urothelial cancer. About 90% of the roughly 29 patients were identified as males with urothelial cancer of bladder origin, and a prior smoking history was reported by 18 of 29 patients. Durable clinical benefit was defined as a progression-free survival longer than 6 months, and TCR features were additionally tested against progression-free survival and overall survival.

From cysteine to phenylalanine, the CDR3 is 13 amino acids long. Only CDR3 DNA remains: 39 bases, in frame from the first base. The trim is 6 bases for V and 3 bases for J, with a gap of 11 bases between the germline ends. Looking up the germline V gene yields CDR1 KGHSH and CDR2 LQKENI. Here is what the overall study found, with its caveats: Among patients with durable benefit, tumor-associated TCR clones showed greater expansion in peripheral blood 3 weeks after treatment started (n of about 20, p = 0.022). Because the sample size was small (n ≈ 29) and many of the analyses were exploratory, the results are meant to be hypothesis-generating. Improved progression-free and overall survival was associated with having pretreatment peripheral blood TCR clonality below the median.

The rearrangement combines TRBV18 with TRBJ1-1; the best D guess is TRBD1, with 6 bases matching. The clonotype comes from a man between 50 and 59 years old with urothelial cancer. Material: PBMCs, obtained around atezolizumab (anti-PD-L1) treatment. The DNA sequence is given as TGTGCCAGCTCCTCGGACAGCCACACTGAAGCTTTCTTT. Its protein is CASSSDSHTEAFF.